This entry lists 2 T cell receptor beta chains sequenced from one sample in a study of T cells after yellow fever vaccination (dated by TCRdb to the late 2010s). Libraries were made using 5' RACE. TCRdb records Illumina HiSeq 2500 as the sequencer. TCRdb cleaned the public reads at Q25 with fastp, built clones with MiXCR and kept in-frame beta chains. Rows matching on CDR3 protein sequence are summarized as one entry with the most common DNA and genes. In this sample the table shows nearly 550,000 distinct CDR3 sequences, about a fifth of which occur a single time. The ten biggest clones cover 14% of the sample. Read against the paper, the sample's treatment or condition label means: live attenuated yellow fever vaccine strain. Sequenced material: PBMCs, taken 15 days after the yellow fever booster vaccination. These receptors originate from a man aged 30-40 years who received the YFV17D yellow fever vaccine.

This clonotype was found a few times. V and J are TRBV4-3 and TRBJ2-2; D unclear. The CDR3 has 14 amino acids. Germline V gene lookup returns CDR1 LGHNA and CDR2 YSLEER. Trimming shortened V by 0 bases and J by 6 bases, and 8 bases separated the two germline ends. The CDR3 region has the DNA TGCGCCAGCAGCCAAGATTGGTTACCCGGGGAGCTGTTTTTT. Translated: CASSQDWLPGELFF.

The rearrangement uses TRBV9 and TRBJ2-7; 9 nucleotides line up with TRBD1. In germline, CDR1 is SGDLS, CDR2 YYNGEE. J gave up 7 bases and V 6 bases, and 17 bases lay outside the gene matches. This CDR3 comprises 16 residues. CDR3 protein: CASTLGEGQGSSEQYF. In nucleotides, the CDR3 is TGTGCCAGCACCTTAGGAGAGGGACAGGGTTCGAGTGAGCAGTACTTC.